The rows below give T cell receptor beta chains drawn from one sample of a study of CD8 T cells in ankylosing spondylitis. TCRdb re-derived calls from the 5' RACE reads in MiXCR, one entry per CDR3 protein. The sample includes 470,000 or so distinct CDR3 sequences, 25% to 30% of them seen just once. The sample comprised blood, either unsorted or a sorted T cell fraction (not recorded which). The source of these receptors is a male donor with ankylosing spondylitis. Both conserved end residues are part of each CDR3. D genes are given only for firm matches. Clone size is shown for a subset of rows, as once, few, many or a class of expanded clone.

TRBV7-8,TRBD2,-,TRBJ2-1,CASSLVTSGIPAEQFF
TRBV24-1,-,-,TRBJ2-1,CATRSSESYNEQFF
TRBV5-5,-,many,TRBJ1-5,CASSRRPGTGSNQPQHF
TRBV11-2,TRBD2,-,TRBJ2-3,CASSPLGTSGTDTQYF
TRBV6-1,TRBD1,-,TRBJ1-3,CASRNGQGYGNTIYF
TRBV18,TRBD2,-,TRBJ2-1,CASSPPNKREGPYNEQFF
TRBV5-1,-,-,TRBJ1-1,CASSLEITGSGTEAFF
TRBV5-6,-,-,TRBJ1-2,CASSPGQPAYGYTF
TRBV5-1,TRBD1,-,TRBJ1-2,CASSKTGQGARDGYTF
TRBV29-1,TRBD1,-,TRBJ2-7,CSVIGRGQTVYEQYF
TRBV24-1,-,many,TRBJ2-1,CATSDFGVNEQFF
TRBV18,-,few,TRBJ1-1,CASSLEGGWMNTEAFF
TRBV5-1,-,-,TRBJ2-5,CASSYYRDKETQYF
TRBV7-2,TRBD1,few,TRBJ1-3,CASSLAADRRNTIYF
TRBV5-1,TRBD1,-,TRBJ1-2,CASKGQGYGYTF
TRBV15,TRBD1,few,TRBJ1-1,CATSKGQVNTEAFF
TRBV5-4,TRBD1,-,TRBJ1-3,CASSQTGGGNTIYF
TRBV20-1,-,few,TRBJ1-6,CSARREPGDNSPLHF
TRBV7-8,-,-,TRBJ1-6,CASSLGPGLQNSPLHF
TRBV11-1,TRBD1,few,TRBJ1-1,CASSTRGQGLTMNTEAFF
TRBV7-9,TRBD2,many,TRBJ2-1,CASSLELAGVNEQFF
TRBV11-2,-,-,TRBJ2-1,CASSLAQNNHNEQFF
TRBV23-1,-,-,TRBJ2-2,CASGRLKTGAPNTGELFF
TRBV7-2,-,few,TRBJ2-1,CASSLHAGPYEQFF
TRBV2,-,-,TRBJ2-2,CASRSLREAGELFF
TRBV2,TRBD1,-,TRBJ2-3,CASRRDRGVDTQYF
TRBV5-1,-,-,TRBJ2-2,CASSLIQGGAGELFF
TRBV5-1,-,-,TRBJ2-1,CASSSGVNSYNEQFF
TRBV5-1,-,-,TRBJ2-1,CASSLSGRRDNEQFF
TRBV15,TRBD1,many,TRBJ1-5,CATSRAGGNQPQHF